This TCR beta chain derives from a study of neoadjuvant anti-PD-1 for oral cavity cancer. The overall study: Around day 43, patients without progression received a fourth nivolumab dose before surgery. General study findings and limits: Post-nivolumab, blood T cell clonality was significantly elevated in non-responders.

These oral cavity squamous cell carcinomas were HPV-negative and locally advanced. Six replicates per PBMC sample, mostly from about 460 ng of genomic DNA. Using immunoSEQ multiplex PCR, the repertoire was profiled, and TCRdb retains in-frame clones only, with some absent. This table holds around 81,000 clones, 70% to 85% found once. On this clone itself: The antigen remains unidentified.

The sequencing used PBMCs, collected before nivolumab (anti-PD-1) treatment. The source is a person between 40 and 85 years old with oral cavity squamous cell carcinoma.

In DNA form, the CDR3 reads TGTGCCACCTCCAGTCTCTACAATGAGCAGTTCTTC. Its translation is CATSSLYNEQFF. The chain recombines TRBV25-1 with TRBJ2-1, with unresolved D. V lost 10 bases to trimming and J lost 3 bases, with 10 bases between them. CDR1 MGHDK and CDR2 SYGVNS come from the germline V gene. This CDR3 is 12 amino acids long.